This TCR beta chain stems from a study of blood T cell repertoires in COVID-19. Study-wide background: PBMCs, B-cell-depleted T cells, or T cells provided the cDNA or gDNA that made up the material.

Method: immunoSEQ multiplex PCR; TCRdb's copy keeps in-frame clones and lacks some. The table includes over 75,000 clones, about 80% detected once. The CDR3 sequence is 12 residues long. The V gene's germline CDR1 is SNHLY and CDR2 FYNNEI. V lost 5 bases to trimming and J lost 8 bases, with 10 bases between them. Sequencing was performed on peripheral blood. This TCR came from a man aged 65-85 years with acute or convalescent COVID-19. V is TRBV2 and J is TRBJ1-3; no firm D call. In DNA, the CDR3 is TGTGCCAGCAGTCGCGACCGGGACACCATATATTTT. It encodes CASSRDRDTIYF. Filled out from reference TRBV2 and TRBJ1-3, the complete variable domain reads EPEVTQTPSHQVTQMGQEVILRCVPISNHLYFYWYRQILGQKVEFLVSFYNNEISEKSEIFDDQFSVERPDGSNFTLKIRSTKLEDSAMYFCASSRDRDTIYFGEGSWLTVV.